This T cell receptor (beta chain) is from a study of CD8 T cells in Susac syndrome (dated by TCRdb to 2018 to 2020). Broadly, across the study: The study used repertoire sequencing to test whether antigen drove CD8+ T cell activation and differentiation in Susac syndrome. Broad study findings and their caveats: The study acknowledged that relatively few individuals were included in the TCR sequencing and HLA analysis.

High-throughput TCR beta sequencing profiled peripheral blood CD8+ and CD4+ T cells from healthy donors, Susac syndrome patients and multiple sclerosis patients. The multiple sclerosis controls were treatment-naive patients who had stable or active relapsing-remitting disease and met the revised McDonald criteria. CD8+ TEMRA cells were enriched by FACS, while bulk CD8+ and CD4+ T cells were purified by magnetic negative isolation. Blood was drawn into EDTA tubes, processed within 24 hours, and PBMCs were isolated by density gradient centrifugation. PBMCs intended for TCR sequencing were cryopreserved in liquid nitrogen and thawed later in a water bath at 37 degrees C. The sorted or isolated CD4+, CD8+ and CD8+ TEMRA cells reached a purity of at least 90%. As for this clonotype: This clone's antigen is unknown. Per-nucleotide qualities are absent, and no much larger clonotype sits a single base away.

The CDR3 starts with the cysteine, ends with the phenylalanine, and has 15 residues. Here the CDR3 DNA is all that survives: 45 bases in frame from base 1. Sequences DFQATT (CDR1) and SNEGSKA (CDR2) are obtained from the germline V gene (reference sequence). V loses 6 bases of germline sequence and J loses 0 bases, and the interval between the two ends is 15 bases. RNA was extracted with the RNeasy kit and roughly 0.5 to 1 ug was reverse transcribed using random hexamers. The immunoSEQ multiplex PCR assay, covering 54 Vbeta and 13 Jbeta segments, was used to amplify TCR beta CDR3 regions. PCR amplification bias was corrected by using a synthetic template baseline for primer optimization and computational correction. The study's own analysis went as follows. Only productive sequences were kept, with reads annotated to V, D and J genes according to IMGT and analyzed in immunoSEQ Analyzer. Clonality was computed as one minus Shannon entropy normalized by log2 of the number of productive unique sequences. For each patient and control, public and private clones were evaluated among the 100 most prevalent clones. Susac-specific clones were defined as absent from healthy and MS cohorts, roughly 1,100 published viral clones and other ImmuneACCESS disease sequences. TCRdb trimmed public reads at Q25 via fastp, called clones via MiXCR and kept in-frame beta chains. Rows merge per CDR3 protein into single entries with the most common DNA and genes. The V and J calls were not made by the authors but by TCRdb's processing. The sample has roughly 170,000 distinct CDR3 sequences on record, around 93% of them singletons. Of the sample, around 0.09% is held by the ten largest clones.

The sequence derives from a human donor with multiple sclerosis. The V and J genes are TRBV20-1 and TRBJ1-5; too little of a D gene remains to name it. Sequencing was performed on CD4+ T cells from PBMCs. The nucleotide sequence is TGCAGTGCAGAACCGGGAGATTATAGCAATCAGCCCCAGCATTTT. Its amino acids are CSAEPGDYSNQPQHF.